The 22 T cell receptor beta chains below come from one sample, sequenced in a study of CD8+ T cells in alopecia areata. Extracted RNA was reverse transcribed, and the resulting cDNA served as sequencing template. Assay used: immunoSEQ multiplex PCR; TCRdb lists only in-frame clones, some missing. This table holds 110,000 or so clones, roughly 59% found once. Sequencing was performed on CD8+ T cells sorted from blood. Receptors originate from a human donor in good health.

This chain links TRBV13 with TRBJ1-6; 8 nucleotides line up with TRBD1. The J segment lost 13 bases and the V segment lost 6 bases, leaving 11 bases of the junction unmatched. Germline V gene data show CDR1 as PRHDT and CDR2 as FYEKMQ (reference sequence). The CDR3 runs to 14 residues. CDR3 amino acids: CASRAGTGLNPLHF. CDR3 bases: TGTGCCAGCAGGGCCGGGACAGGTCTAAACCCCCTCCACTTT.

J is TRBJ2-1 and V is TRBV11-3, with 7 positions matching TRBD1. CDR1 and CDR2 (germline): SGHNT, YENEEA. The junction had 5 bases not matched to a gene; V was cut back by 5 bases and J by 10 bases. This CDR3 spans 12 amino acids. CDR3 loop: CASSQGVGEQFF. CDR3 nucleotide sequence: TGTGCCAGCAGCCAGGGGGTGGGGGAGCAGTTCTTC.

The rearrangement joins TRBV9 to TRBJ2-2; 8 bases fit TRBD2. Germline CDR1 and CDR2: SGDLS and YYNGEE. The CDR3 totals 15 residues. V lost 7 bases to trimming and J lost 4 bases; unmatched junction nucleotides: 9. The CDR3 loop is CASGSGGTLTGELFF. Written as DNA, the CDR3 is TGTGCCAGCGGAAGCGGGGGTACACTCACCGGGGAGCTGTTTTTT.

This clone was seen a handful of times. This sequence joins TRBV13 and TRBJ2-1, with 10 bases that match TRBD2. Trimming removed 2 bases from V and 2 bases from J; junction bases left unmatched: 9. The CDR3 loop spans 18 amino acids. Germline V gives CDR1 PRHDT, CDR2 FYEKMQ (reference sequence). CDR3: CASSLRGLAGVTYNEQFF. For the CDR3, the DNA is TGTGCCAGCAGCTTAAGAGGGCTAGCGGGGGTAACCTACAATGAGCAGTTCTTC.

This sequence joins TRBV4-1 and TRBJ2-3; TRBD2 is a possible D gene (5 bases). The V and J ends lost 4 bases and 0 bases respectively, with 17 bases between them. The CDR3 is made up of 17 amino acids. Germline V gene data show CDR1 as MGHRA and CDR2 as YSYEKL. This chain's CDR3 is CASSRGRTGSSTDTQYF. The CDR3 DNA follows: TGCGCCAGCAGCCGCGGAAGGACTGGGAGTAGCACAGATACGCAGTATTTT.

CDR3 sequence reads: CATNKWRSQETQYF. The CDR3 DNA follows: TGTGCCACTAATAAATGGCGGTCCCAAGAGACCCAGTACTTC. The V call is TRBV15, the J call TRBJ2-5; D call uncertain. The CDR3 spans 14 residues. Germline CDR1 reads LNHNV; CDR2 reads YYDKDF (reference sequence). Trimming took 9 bases from V and 1 from J, leaving 15 bases between them.

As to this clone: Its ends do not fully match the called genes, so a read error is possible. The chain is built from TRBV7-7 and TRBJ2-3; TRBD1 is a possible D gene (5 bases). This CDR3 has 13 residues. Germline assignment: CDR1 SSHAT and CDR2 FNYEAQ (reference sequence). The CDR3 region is CASSSDTADTQYF. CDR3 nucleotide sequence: TGTGCTAGCAGTTCGGACACCGCAGATACGCAGTATTTT.

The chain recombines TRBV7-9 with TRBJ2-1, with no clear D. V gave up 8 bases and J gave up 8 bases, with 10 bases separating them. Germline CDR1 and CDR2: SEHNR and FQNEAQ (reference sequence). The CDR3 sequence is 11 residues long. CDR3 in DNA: TGTGCCAGCGCACTCAACCATGAGCAGTTCTTC. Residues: CASALNHEQFF.

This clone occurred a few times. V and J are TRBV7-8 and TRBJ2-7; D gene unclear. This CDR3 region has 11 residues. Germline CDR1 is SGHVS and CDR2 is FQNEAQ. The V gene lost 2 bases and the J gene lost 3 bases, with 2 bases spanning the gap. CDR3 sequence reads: CASSLYYEQYF. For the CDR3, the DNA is TGTGCCAGCAGCTTATACTACGAGCAGTACTTC.

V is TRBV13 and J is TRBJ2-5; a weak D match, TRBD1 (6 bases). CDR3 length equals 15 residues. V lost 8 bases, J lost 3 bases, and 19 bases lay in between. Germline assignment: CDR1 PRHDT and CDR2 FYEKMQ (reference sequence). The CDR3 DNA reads TGTGCCAGCGCTCAGGCGAGACAGGAGAAAGAGACCCAGTACTTC. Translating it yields CASAQARQEKETQYF. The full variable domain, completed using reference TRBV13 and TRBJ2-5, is AAGVIQSPRHLIKEKRETATLKCYPIPRHDTVYWYQQGPGQDPQFLISFYEKMQSDKGSIPDRFSAQQFSDYHSELNMSSLELGDSALYFCASAQARQEKETQYFGPGTRLLVL.

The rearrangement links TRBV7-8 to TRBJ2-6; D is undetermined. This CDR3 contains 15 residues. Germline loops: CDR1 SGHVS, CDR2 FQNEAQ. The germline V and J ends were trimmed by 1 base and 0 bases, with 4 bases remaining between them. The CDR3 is CASSLDRSGANVLTF. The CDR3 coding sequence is TGTGCCAGCAGCTTAGATCGCTCTGGGGCCAACGTCCTGACTTTC.

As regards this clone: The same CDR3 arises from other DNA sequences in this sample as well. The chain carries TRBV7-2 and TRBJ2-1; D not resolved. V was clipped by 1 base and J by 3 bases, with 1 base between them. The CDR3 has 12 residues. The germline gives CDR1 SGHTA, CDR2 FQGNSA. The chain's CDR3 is CASSLGYNEQFF. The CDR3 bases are TGTGCCAGCAGCTTAGGCTACAATGAGCAGTTCTTC.

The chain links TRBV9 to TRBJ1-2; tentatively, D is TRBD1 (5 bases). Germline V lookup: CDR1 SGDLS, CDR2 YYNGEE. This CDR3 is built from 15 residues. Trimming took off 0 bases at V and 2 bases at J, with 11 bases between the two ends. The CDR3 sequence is CASSVGTQGNYGYTF. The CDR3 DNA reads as TGTGCCAGCAGCGTAGGGACCCAGGGAAACTATGGCTACACCTTC.

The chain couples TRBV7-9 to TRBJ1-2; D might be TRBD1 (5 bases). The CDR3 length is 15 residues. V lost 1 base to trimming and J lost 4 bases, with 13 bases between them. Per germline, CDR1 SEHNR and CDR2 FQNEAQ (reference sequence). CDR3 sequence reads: CASSLGTRSFYGYTF. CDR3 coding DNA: TGTGCCAGCAGCTTAGGGACACGATCCTTCTATGGCTACACCTTC. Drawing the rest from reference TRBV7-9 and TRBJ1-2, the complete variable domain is DTGVSQNPRHKITKRGQNVTFRCDPISEHNRLYWYRQTLGQGPEFLTYFQNEAQLEKSRLLSDRFSAERPKGSFSTLEIQRTEQGDSAMYLCASSLGTRSFYGYTFGSGTRLTVV.

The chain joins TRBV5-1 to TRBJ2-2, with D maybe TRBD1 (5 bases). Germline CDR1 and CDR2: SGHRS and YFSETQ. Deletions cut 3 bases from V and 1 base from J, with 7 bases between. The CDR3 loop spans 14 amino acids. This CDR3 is CASSYGQNTGELFF. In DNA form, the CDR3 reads TGCGCCAGCAGCTACGGACAGAACACCGGGGAGCTGTTTTTT.

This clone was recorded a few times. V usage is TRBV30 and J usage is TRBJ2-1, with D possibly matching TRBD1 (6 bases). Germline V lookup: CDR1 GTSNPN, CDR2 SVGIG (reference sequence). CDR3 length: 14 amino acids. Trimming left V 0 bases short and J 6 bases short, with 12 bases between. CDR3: CAWSVGTSANEQFF. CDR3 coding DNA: TGTGCCTGGAGTGTAGGGACATCGGCCAATGAGCAGTTCTTC.

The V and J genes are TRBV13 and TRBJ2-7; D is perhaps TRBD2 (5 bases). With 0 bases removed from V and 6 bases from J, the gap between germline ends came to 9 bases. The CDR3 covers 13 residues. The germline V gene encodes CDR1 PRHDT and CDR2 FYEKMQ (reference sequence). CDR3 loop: CASSLGRRPEQYF. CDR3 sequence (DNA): TGTGCCAGCAGCTTAGGCCGGAGGCCCGAGCAGTACTTC.

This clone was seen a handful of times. The chain's CDR3 is CASSLARWSYEQYF. For the CDR3, the DNA is TGTGCCAGCAGCTTAGCTCGGTGGTCCTACGAGCAGTACTTC. The J gene is TRBJ2-7, the V gene TRBV7-2; D unclear. Germline CDR1 SGHTA, CDR2 FQGNSA. The CDR3 length is 14 residues. V shed 0 bases and J shed 1 base, with 7 bases lying between them.

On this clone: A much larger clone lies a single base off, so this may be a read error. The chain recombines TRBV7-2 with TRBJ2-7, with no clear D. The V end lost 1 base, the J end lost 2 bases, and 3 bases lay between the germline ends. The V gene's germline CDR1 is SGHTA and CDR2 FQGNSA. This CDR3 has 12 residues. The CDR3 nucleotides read TGTGCCAGCAGCTTAGGAGCCTACGAGCAGTACTTC. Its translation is CASSLGAYEQYF.

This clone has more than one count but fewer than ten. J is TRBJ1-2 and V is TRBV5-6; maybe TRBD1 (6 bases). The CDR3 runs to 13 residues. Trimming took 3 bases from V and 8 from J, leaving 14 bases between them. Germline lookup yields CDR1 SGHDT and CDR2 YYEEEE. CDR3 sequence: CASSWDIKEGYTF. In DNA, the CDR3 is TGTGCCAGCAGCTGGGACATAAAGGAGGGCTACACCTTC.

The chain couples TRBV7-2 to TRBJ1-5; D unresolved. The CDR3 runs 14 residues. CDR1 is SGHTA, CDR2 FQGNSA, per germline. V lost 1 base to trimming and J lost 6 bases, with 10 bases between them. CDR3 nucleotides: TGTGCCAGCAGCTTAGAACCTGGGTTTCAGCCCCAGCATTTT. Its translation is CASSLEPGFQPQHF.

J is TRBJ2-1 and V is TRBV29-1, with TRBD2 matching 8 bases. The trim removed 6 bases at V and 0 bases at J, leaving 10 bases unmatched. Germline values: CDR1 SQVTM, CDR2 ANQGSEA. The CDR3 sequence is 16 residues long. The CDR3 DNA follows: TGCAGCGTGTCGGCGGGGGGCCGGAGCTCCTACAATGAGCAGTTCTTC. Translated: CSVSAGGRSSYNEQFF.